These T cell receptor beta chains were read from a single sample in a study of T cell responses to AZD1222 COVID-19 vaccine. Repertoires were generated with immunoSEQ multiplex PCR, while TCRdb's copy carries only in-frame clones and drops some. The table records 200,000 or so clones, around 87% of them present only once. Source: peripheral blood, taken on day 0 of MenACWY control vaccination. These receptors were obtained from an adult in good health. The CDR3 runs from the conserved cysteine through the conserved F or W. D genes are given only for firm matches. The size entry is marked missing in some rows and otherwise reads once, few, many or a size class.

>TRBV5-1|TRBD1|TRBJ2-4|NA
CASSSQGAAKNIQYF
TGCGCCAGCAGCTCCCAGGGGGCGGCCAAAAACATTCAGTACTTC
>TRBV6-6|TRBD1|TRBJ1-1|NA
CASSYSGTGGLEAFF
TGTGCCAGCAGTTACTCGGGGACAGGGGGCCTTGAAGCTTTCTTT
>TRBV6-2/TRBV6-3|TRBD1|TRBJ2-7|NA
CASSQPGQGVSYEQYF
TGTGCCAGCAGCCAGCCGGGACAGGGAGTCTCCTACGAGCAGTACTTC
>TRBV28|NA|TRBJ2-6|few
CASSSLQGQASGANVLTF
TGTGCCAGCAGTTCCCTTCAGGGCCAGGCCTCTGGGGCCAACGTCCTGACTTTC
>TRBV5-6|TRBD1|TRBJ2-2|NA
CASSLVQGARTGELFF
TGTGCCAGCAGCTTGGTTCAGGGGGCGCGTACCGGGGAGCTGTTTTTT
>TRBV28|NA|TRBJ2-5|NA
CASSSWPREETQYF
TGTGCCAGCAGTTCCTGGCCCCGTGAAGAGACCCAGTACTTC
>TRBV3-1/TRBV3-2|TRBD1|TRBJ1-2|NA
CASSQEDRGYYGYTF
TGTGCCAGCAGCCAAGAGGACAGGGGTTACTATGGCTACACCTTC
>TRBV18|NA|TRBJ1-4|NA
CASSPPGVEKLFF
TGTGCCAGCTCACCACCAGGGGTTGAAAAACTGTTTTTT
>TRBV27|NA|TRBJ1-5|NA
CASRSPDRRDQPQHF
TGTGCCAGCCGATCCCCCGACAGGCGGGATCAGCCCCAGCATTTT
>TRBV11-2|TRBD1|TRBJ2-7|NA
CASSRRGQPGEQYF
TGTGCCAGCAGCCGCAGGGGACAGCCGGGGGAGCAGTACTTC
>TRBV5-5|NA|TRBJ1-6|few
CASRPDSGARYNSPLHF
TGTGCCAGCAGACCGGATTCAGGGGCTAGGTATAATTCACCCCTCCACTTT
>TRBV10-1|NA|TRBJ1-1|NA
CASRLDARNTEAFF
TGCGCCAGCAGATTGGACGCGCGGAACACTGAAGCTTTCTTT
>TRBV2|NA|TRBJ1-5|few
CASSVGEGQPQHF
TGTGCCAGCAGTGTTGGAGAGGGTCAGCCCCAGCATTTT
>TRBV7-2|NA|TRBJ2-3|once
CASSLVDRSQDTQYF
TGTGCCAGCAGCTTAGTCGACAGATCCCAAGATACGCAGTATTTT
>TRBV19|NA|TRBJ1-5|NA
CASSIARVSNQPQHF
TGTGCCAGTAGTATCGCCAGAGTGAGCAATCAGCCCCAGCATTTT
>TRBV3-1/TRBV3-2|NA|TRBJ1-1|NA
CASSRRVNTEAFF
TGTGCCAGCAGCCGGAGGGTCAACACTGAAGCTTTCTTT
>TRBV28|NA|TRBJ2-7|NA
CASTQGRYEQYF
TGTGCCAGTACTCAGGGTAGATATGAGCAGTACTTC
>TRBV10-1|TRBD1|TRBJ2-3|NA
CAAIVRGHLTDTQYF
TGCGCCGCAATAGTCAGGGGGCATTTGACAGATACGCAGTATTTT
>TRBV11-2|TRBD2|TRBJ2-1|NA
CASSPGGEQFF
TGTGCCAGCAGCCCGGGGGGTGAGCAGTTCTTC
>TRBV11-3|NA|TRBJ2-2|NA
CASSSPRGELFF
TGTGCCAGCAGCTCGCCACGCGGGGAGCTGTTTTTT
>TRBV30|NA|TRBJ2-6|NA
CAWTNGGANVLTF
TGTGCCTGGACCAATGGAGGGGCCAACGTCCTGACTTTC
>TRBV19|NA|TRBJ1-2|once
CAIPGPQNYGYTF
TGTGCCATACCCGGACCGCAAAACTATGGCTACACCTTC
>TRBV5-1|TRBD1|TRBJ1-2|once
CASSRSGQGSSYGYTF
TGCGCCAGCAGCCGTTCAGGACAGGGGAGTTCCTATGGCTACACCTTC
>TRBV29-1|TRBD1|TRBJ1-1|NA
CSVETDRGRETFF
TGCAGCGTTGAAACTGACAGGGGGCGCGAGACTTTCTTT
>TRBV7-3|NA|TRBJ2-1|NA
CASSSQTGINEQFF
TGTGCCAGCAGCTCCCAAACAGGAATCAATGAGCAGTTCTTC
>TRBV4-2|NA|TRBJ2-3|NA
CASSQDVGPAVATQYF
TGTGCCAGCAGCCAAGATGTGGGACCCGCTGTGGCTACGCAGTATTTT
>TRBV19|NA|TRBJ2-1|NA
CASSGRGAGEQFF
TGTGCCAGTAGTGGTCGAGGGGCAGGTGAGCAGTTCTTC
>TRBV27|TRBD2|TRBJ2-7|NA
CASSSLAGSYEQYF
TGTGCCAGCAGTTCGCTAGCGGGGAGCTACGAGCAGTACTTC
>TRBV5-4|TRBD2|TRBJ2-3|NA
CASSPGTSGVGDTQYF
TGTGCCAGCAGCCCTGGGACTAGCGGGGTTGGAGATACGCAGTATTTT
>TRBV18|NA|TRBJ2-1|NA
CASSPPFSGGPMNEQFF
TGTGCCAGCTCACCACCGTTCTCCGGGGGACCGATGAATGAGCAGTTCTTC
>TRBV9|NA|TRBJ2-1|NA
CASSVGGTSYNEQFF
TGTGCCAGCAGCGTAGGGGGGACTTCCTACAATGAGCAGTTCTTC
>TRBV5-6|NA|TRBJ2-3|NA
CASSLGQFTDTQYF
TGTGCCAGCAGCTTGGGGCAGTTCACAGATACGCAGTATTTT
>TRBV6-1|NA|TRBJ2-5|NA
CASSELWARQETQYF
TGTGCCAGCAGTGAACTCTGGGCTCGTCAAGAGACCCAGTACTTC
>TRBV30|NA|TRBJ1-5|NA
CAWSVRRGAQGQPQHF
TGTGCCTGGAGTGTACGGAGAGGGGCGCAGGGTCAGCCCCAGCATTTT
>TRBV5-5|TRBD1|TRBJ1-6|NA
CASSDPGQGPSPLHF
TGTGCCAGCAGCGATCCGGGACAGGGTCCTTCACCCCTCCACTTT
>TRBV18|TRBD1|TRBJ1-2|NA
CASSMGQGSGYTF
TGTGCCAGCTCAATGGGACAGGGGAGCGGCTACACCTTC
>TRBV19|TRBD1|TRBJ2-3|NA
CASSKGQGSTDTQYF
TGTGCCAGTAGTAAGGGACAGGGAAGCACAGATACGCAGTATTTT
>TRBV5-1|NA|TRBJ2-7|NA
CASSLGGTDNYEQYF
TGCGCCAGCAGCTTGGGCGGTACGGACAACTACGAGCAGTACTTC
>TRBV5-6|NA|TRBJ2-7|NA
CASSSRSGPHEQYF
TGTGCCAGCAGCTCCCGGTCAGGGCCACACGAGCAGTACTTC
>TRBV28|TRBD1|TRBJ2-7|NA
CASTLRGLVYEQYF
TGTGCCAGCACACTCAGGGGGTTAGTCTACGAGCAGTACTTC
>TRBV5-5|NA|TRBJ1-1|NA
CASSVVGGPAPNTEAFF
TGTGCCAGCAGCGTTGTGGGGGGGCCGGCCCCGAACACTGAAGCTTTCTTT
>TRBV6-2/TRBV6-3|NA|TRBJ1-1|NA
CASSEALENTEAFF
TGTGCCAGCAGTGAGGCGCTAGAGAACACTGAAGCTTTCTTT
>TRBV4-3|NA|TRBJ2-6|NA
CASSQDGTTGANVLTF
TGCGCCAGCAGCCAAGATGGGACAACTGGGGCCAACGTCCTGACTTTC
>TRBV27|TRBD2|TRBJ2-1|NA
CASSFSREQQFF
TGTGCCAGCAGTTTTTCGCGGGAGCAGCAGTTCTTC
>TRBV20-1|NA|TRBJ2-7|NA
CSASRFQGSGEQYF
TGCAGTGCTAGTCGGTTTCAGGGGTCGGGCGAGCAGTACTTC
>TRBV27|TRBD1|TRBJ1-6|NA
CASSARQGDYNSPLHF
TGTGCCAGCAGTGCTCGACAGGGCGACTATAATTCACCCCTCCACTTT
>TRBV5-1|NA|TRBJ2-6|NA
CASSPWESGANVLTF
TGCGCCAGCAGCCCGTGGGAGTCTGGGGCCAACGTCCTGACTTTC
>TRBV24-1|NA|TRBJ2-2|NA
CATSHQGDDTGELFF
TGTGCCACCAGCCACCAAGGAGACGACACCGGGGAGCTGTTTTTT
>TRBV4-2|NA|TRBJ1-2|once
CASSQGESGNNYGYTF
TGTGCCAGCAGCCAGGGGGAGTCAGGAAATAACTATGGCTACACCTTC
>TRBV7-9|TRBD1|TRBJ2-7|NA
CASSPNGDRYEQYF
TGTGCCAGCAGCCCAAACGGGGACAGGTACGAGCAGTACTTC
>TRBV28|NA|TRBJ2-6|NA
CASRQGAGANVLTF
TGTGCCAGCAGACAGGGTGCCGGGGCCAACGTCCTGACTTTC
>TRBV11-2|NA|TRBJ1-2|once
CASSKKGGADNYGYTF
TGTGCCAGCAGCAAGAAGGGGGGGGCGGATAACTATGGCTACACCTTC
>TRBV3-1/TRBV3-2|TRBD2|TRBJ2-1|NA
CASSQSPRGTSYNEQFF
TGTGCCAGCAGCCAGTCCCCGCGGGGGACCTCCTACAATGAGCAGTTCTTC
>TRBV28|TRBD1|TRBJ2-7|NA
CASSLWGQGFYEQYF
TGTGCCAGCAGTTTATGGGGACAGGGGTTTTACGAGCAGTACTTC
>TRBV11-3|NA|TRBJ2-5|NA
CASSLSLSSQETQYF
TGTGCCAGCAGCTTATCCCTCAGTTCCCAAGAGACCCAGTACTTC
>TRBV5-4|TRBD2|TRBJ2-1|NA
CASSWGLAGGPDNEQFF
TGTGCCAGCAGCTGGGGACTAGCGGGAGGGCCTGACAATGAGCAGTTCTTC
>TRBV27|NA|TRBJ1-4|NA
CASSPLRTLGELFF
TGTGCCAGCAGTCCCCTTAGGACCCTCGGGGAACTGTTTTTT
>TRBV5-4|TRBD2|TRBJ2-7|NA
CASSLEIAGGVYEQYF
TGTGCCAGCAGCTTGGAAATAGCGGGAGGTGTCTACGAGCAGTACTTC
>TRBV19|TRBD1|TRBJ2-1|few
CASSVPGQGLNEQFF
TGTGCCAGTAGTGTACCGGGACAGGGGTTGAATGAGCAGTTCTTC